This T cell receptor (beta chain) derives from a study of T cell repertoires in cytomegalovirus infection. Study overall: Public TCR beta signatures marked donors with CMV infection and the matching HLA.

Study observations and caveats: People with CMV and the relevant HLA were identified by cumulative public TCR beta family frequency. In two of eight donors, the top clonotype was HLA-C-restricted CMV-specific.

This clonotype was detected a few times. The target antigen is unknown. The V and J ends lost 1 base and 3 bases, in that order; junction bases with no gene match: 5. Looked up from germline, CDR1 is MNHEY and CDR2 is SVGAGI. The CDR3 covers 16 residues. A single record per CDR3 protein comes from TCRdb applying MiXCR to the reads. The top ten clones hold roughly 8.7% of a sample with some 280,000 distinct CDR3 sequences, around 15% of them seen once. The sample taken for sequencing was PBMCs. This chain joins TRBV6-5 and TRBJ1-1; TRBD1 agrees at 10 bases. This TCR derives from a human donor in good health (CMV status not recorded). Some clones in this sample may be carry-over from other donors' samples. The chain's CDR3 is CASSYFRTGGYTEAFF. The CDR3 region has the DNA TGTGCCAGCAGTTACTTTAGGACAGGGGGGTACACTGAAGCTTTCTTT.